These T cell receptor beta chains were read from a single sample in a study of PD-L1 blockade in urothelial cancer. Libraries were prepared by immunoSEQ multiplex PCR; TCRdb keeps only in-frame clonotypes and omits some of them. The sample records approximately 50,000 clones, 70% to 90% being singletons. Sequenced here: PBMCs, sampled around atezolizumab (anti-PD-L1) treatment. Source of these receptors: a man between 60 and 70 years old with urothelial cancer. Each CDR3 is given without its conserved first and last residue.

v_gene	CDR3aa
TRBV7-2	ASSLERNEQF
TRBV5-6	ASSLGGYSNQPQH
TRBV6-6	ASSSNREGYT
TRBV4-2	ASSRGTSVNEQF
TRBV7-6	ASSTRQGETYEQY
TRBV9	ASSVEGGSSYEQY
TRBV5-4	ASSLESGSSYEQY
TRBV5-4	ASSLATGDRAGYT
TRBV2	ASSRTGVEFGAF
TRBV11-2	ASSPGSSGEQY
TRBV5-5	ASSQDSSYEQY
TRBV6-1	ASAPGPEGEQY
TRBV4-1	ASSPGNRDRVHEQY
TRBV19	ASIGGRINGYT
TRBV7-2	ASSLVWRPGRSNYGYT
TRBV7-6	ASSRDRGLVETQY
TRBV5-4	ASTLGETQY
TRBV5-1	ASSLVSRTGGRGPSYEQY
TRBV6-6	ASSSSGQGLSDTQY
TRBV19	ASSSLGTSGSYEQY
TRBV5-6	ASSLVSEQY
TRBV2	ASSEIGGGEKLF
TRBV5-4	ASSLSSGSSYEQY
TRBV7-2	ASSSRTSGAYNEQF
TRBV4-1	ASSQSMAVVLDYEQY
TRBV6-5	ASSYMEASSYEQY
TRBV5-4	AVRQGRMGMNTEAF
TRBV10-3	AISESGPTTGSYT
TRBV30	AWRTRGDSGNTIY
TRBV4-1	ASSPGFLTGGSPQH
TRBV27	ASSSIQGSGTGELF
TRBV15	ATSSPLTGAGSTGELF
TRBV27	ASSFLGQDNYGYT
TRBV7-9	ASSVQGMNTEAF
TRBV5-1	ASFGTGRRETQY
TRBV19	ASSSRDRGSDNQPQH
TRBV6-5	ASSYALQGSAEAF
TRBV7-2	ASSLAATGTSGTY
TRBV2	ASSEAPTSRSYEQY
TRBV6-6	ASSSQGYDTEAF
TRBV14	ASSHYSETDNEQF
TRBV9	ASSVVGAGNTEAF
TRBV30	AWTRDIMNTEAF
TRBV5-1	ASSLPPGYSNQPQH
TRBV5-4	ASSLGGSGGETQY
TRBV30	AWSWLGGTNTEAF
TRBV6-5	ASSYREQNYGYT
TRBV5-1	ASSLGTGAGGYEQY
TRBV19	ASRPGLAGITDTQY
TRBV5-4	ASSSTGTSRHEQY
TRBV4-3	ASSQGGGRGETQY
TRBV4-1	ASSQDPLAGAGELF
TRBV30	AWGRDRPYGYT
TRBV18	ASSPRGAWETQY
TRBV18	ASSPPAGGNVETQY
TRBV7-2	ASSSSGGQGGYT